Below are 9 T cell receptor beta chains sequenced from a single sample in a study of blood T cell repertoires in COVID-19 (dated by TCRdb to about 2020). Library prep was done by the immunoSEQ multiplex PCR assay. Entries here come from immuneACCESS through TCRdb and include only in-frame sequences with V and J called. Some clones fail to appear in such tables; in the studies checked, an unresolved V gene covers under half of the shortfall, and the cause of the remainder is unknown. The sample data list over 250,000 clones, and about 86% of these were observed just once. The ten largest clones take up under 5% of the sample. Sequencing was carried out using PBMCs or T cells enriched from blood (not recorded which). Every receptor here comes from a man younger than 40 with acute COVID-19.

This chain joins TRBV5-8 and TRBJ2-1, with 7 bases aligning to TRBD2. Trimming cost V 4 bases and J 8 bases; bases outside gene matches: 15. CDR3 size: 16 residues. Germline-derived CDR1 and CDR2 are SGHTS and YDEGEE. CDR3 amino acids: CASSHRPGGRNYEQFF. CDR3 nucleotide sequence: TGTGCCAGCAGCCACCGCCCGGGCGGGAGAAACTATGAGCAGTTCTTC.

The chain has TRBV5-6 and TRBJ2-2, with 7 bases lining up with TRBD1. Germline V gene lookup returns CDR1 SGHDT and CDR2 YYEEEE. CDR3 size: 16 residues. The V gene end was trimmed by 4 bases and the J gene end by 0 bases; junction bases not matched to a gene: 6. CDR3 DNA: TGTGCCAGCAGCCCTACAGGGGCCGCGAACACCGGGGAGCTGTTTTTT. Translation: CASSPTGAANTGELFF.

The chain has TRBV9 and TRBJ2-1, with 7 bases fitting TRBD2. The CDR3 length is 15 residues. The germline V gene has CDR1 SGDLS and CDR2 YYNGEE. The ends lost 1 base at V and 5 bases at J; junction bases unmatched: 6. CDR3 loop: CASSVSGGRNNEQFF. CDR3 DNA sequence: TGTGCCAGCAGCGTATCCGGGGGGAGGAACAATGAGCAGTTCTTC. The entire variable domain, with the rest obtained from reference TRBV9 and TRBJ2-1, is as follows: DSGVTQTPKHLITATGQRVTLRCSPRSGDLSVYWYQQSLDQGLQFLIQYYNGEERAKGNILERFSAQQFPDLHSELNLSSLELGDSALYFCASSVSGGRNNEQFFGPGTRLTVL.

This clone has just one count. The chain links TRBV5-1 to TRBJ1-6; tentative D call: TRBD1 (5 bases). The germline V and J ends were trimmed by 0 bases and 7 bases, with 14 bases remaining between them. Germline CDR1 reads SGHRS; CDR2 reads YFSETQ. CDR3 length equals 16 residues. CDR3 loop: CASSLAEVRENSPLHF. The CDR3 region has the DNA TGCGCCAGCAGCTTGGCCGAGGTCAGGGAAAATTCACCCCTCCACTTT.

V gene TRBV19 combines with J gene TRBJ1-1; D not resolved. This CDR3 contains 13 residues. V was clipped by 3 bases and J by 7 bases, with 12 bases between them. Germline V gene data show CDR1 as LNHDA and CDR2 as SQIVND (reference sequence). The CDR3 sequence is CASSMVGEGEAFF. The CDR3 nucleotides read TGTGCCAGTAGTATGGTCGGGGAGGGTGAAGCTTTCTTT.

The V and J genes are TRBV25-1 and TRBJ1-4; maybe TRBD1 (6 bases). CDR3 length equals 15 residues. V was trimmed by 3 bases and J by 10 bases, leaving 18 bases between them. The germline V gene has CDR1 MGHDK and CDR2 SYGVNS. The CDR3 bases are TGTGCCAGCAGTGACCCGCAGGGACAAGAGGGAAAACTGTTTTTT. Amino acids: CASSDPQGQEGKLFF.

The rearrangement joins TRBV12-3 or TRBV12-4 to TRBJ1-6; maybe TRBD1 (5 bases). This CDR3 spans 12 amino acids. CDR3 sequence: CASGLLNSPLHF. The CDR3 region has the DNA TGTGCATCGGGACTGCTAAATTCACCCCTCCACTTT.

The rearrangement links TRBV19 to TRBJ1-1; D unclear. Trimming stripped 1 base from V and 7 bases from J, with 7 bases between. This CDR3 has 12 amino acids. The germline CDR1 and CDR2 sequences are LNHDA and SQIVND (reference sequence). CDR3 residues: CASSIVPFEAFF. The DNA for the CDR3 is TGTGCCAGTAGTATAGTCCCTTTTGAAGCTTTCTTT. Looking up the rest from reference TRBV19 and TRBJ1-1 gives the full variable domain: DGGITQSPKYLFRKEGQNVTLSCEQNLNHDAMYWYRQDPGQGLRLIYYSQIVNDFQKGDIAEGYSVSREKKESFPLTVTSAQKNPTAFYLCASSIVPFEAFFGQGTRLTVV.

The J gene is TRBJ2-3, the V gene TRBV14; TRBD2 is a possible D gene (5 bases). CDR1 SGHDN and CDR2 FVKESK come from the germline V gene. The V and J ends lost 4 bases and 0 bases respectively, with 14 bases between them. The CDR3 sequence is 16 residues long. In nucleotides, the CDR3 is TGTGCCAGCAGCCTCACCGGAGGCACAAGCACAGATACGCAGTATTTT. Its translation: CASSLTGGTSTDTQYF. The full variable domain, in which reference TRBV14 and TRBJ2-3 provide the parts outside the CDR3, is EAGVTQFPSHSVIEKGQTVTLRCDPISGHDNLYWYRRVMGKEIKFLLHFVKESKQDESGMPNNRFLAERTGGTYSTLKVQPAELEDSGVYFCASSLTGGTSTDTQYFGPGTRLTVL.